This T cell receptor beta chain was captured in a study of early T cells in non-severe SARS-CoV-2 infection (dated by TCRdb to about 2021). Regarding the research as a whole: Because TCR sequencing was done on bulk RNA from unsorted whole blood, the alpha and beta chains could not be paired. General findings and caveats noted by the study authors: VDJdb matching was skewed toward anti-spike CD8 responses and likely underestimated virus-specific expansions, missing private and CD4 specificities.

On this clonotype itself: No cognate antigen has been identified for it. It has no much larger one-base neighbor in the sample; base qualities were not kept.

The germline V gene supplies CDR1 SGHVS and CDR2 FQNEAQ. The V end loses 3 bases and the J end loses 2 bases, and a stretch of 13 bases separates them. From the cysteine through the phenylalanine, the CDR3 covers 15 amino acids. The only DNA kept is the CDR3, 45 bases in frame from the first base. This was a case-control study nested in a cohort of healthcare workers in London, UK, who had nasopharyngeal swab PCR tests and blood samples taken every week. Healthcare workers were enrolled in the week of the UK lockdown, from 23 to 31 March 2020, and were followed every week for up to roughly 15 weeks. The library was obtained by 5' RACE. Sequencing was carried out with a NextSeq 500. The TCR library protocol attached unique molecular identifiers to individual cDNA molecules to correct for sequencing error and PCR bias. Both TCR alpha and beta chains were sequenced, and tight co-correlation was observed between alpha and beta sequence abundances in each sample. Per the source publication's procedure: Decombinator V4 was used to annotate the V gene, J gene and CDR3 of the TCR sequences. TCRs were defined as expanded if a significant change between any two time points was detected under a Poisson model with p below 0.0001. Abundances of TCRs were expressed as counts per million after normalisation to the total number of TCRs sequenced in each sample. TRAV1-2 paired with TRAJ12, TRAJ20 or TRAJ33 defined MAIT TCRs, while TRAV10 paired with TRAJ18 defined iNKT TCRs. A search of VDJdb, accessed on 1 November 2021, was run for TCRs annotated to CMV, EBV and SARS-CoV-2, with TCRs annotated for multiple antigens excluded. In TCRdb, the public reads were trimmed at Q25 with fastp and aligned with MiXCR, with productive beta chains retained. When rows share a CDR3 protein, they turn into one entry using the most common DNA and genes. For this entry, the V and J calls and clone size follow TCRdb and not the study's own pipeline. The sample has 30,000 to 40,000 distinct CDR3 sequences on record, roughly 6.6% of them singletons. Around 13% of the sample rests with the top ten.

This receptor chain uses TRBV7-8 and TRBJ1-2, and the D gene may be TRBD1, 5 bases matching. Sequencing was performed on whole blood, taken at baseline. The source of this sequence is an adult who was a healthcare worker with PCR-confirmed SARS-CoV-2 infection or an uninfected control (not recorded which). The CDR3 corresponds to CASSLVDRTNYGYTF. In nucleotides, the sequence is TGTGCCAGCAGCTTGGTTGACAGAACGAACTATGGCTACACCTTC. Here the CDR3 is joined to the reference TRBV7-8 and TRBJ1-2 genes, and the full variable domain is: GAGVSQSPRYKVAKRGQDVALRCDPISGHVSLFWYQQALGQGPEFLTYFQNEAQLDKSGLPSDRFFAERPEGSVSTLKIQRTQQEDSAVYLCASSLVDRTNYGYTFGSGTRLTVV.